These 14 T cell receptor beta chains originate from one sample sequenced in a study of blood T cell repertoires in COVID-19. The data were produced by immunoSEQ multiplex PCR, yet TCRdb's version contains in-frame clones alone and is incomplete. The table shows approximately 190,000 clones, with over 70% occurring only once. The sequencing input was peripheral blood. The receptors come from a man in his 60s with acute or convalescent COVID-19.

The rearrangement joins TRBV10-3 to TRBJ2-7; 7 nucleotides agree with TRBD1. The junction had 16 bases not matched to a gene; V was cut back by 10 bases and J by 4 bases. The CDR3 contains 15 residues. Germline V lookup: CDR1 ENHRY, CDR2 SYGVKD. The CDR3 DNA sequence: TGTGCCACTTCCCCTGGGGCAGGGGGTGGGTACGAGCAGTACTTC. Amino acid sequence: CATSPGAGGGYEQYF.

The V and J genes are TRBV27 and TRBJ1-5; TRBD1 matches at 8 bases. The CDR3 totals 17 residues. After removal of 10 bases from V and 0 bases from J, the junction contained 14 bases not matched to a gene. Germline assignment: CDR1 MNHEY and CDR2 SMNVEV (reference sequence). The CDR3 nucleotides are TGTGCCACCGAACCGGGACAGGAGCCTAATAGCAATCAGCCCCAGCATTTT. Translation gives CATEPGQEPNSNQPQHF.

The rearrangement links TRBV3-1 (or the pseudogene TRBV3-2) to TRBJ2-5; 11 positions match TRBD2. Germline trimming cut 6 bases from V and 1 base from J; bases unmatched to any gene: 4. The CDR3 is made up of 15 amino acids. CDR1 and CDR2 from the germline V gene are LGHDT and YNNKEL (reference sequence). CDR3 sequence (DNA): TGTGCCAGCAGTCCTAGCGGGGGGACCCAAGAGACCCAGTACTTC. The encoded protein is CASSPSGGTQETQYF.

The V gene is TRBV7-3, the J gene TRBJ2-1, with D possibly matching TRBD1 (5 bases). Trimming removed 5 bases from V and 5 bases from J, with 10 bases in between. The length of the CDR3 is 13 residues. Looked up from germline, CDR1 is SGHTA and CDR2 is FQGTGA. For the CDR3, the DNA is TGTGCCAGCAGCCCGACAGTAAACAATGAGCAGTTCTTC. Translation gives CASSPTVNNEQFF.

The V call is TRBV18, the J call TRBJ2-3; 11 bases align to TRBD2. V dropped 4 bases and J dropped 3; count of bases not matched to a gene: 3. The CDR3 loop spans 15 amino acids. Germline V gene data show CDR1 as KGHSH and CDR2 as LQKENI. As DNA, the CDR3 is TGTGCCAGCTCACTGACTAGCGGGGTGACAGATACGCAGTATTTT. This gives the protein CASSLTSGVTDTQYF.

The chain links TRBV11-2 to TRBJ1-1, with a weak D call TRBD1 (5 bases). Germline V gene data show CDR1 as SGHAT and CDR2 as FQNNGV. The CDR3 sequence is 14 residues long. V lost 5 bases to trimming and J lost 7 bases, with 17 bases between them. The CDR3 DNA sequence: TGTGCCAGCAGCGTCCGGGGGGGAAGTATTGAAGCTTTCTTT. Its translation is CASSVRGGSIEAFF.

The chain joins TRBV2 to TRBJ2-1; TRBD2 might be the D (5 bases). The length of the CDR3 is 14 residues. Germline-derived CDR1 and CDR2 are SNHLY and FYNNEI. V lost 6 bases and J 3 bases, leaving 12 bases between the germline ends. The DNA of the CDR3 is TGTGCCAGCAGCGGACGACTATTCTACAATGAGCAGTTCTTC. It translates to CASSGRLFYNEQFF.

This clone showed up just once. The V and J genes are TRBV21-1 and TRBJ2-2; the table's TRBD1 call for D was not verified on the DNA. TRBV21-1 is flagged as a pseudogene. The length of the CDR3 is 16 residues. This CDR3 is CASSTWWDRVTGELFF. The CDR3 coding sequence is TGTGCCAGCAGCACTTGGTGGGACAGGGTTACCGGGGAGCTGTTTTTT.

CDR3: CASSSGPGDTYEQYF. CDR3 bases: TGTGCCAGCAGCTCCGGACCGGGAGATACTTACGAGCAGTACTTC. The chain joins TRBV5-6 to TRBJ2-7, with a weak D call TRBD2 (6 bases). Looked up from germline, CDR1 is SGHDT and CDR2 is YYEEEE. V lost 3 bases, J lost 4 bases, and 17 bases lay in between. This CDR3 is built from 15 residues.

This chain joins TRBV16 and TRBJ2-4, with 8 bases identical to TRBD2. With V trimmed by 5 bases and J by 8 bases, 11 bases remained unmatched. This CDR3 has 15 amino acids. The germline V gene encodes CDR1 KGHSY and CDR2 FQNENV. The CDR3, as DNA: TGTGCCAGCAGCGCGCCGGGACTAGTGGGAGACATTCAGTACTTC. Protein sequence: CASSAPGLVGDIQYF. The full variable domain, with the rest looked up from reference TRBV16 and TRBJ2-4, is GEEVAQTPKHLVRGEGQKAKLYCAPIKGHSYVFWYQQVLKNEFKFLISFQNENVFDETGMPKERFSAKCLPNSPCSLEIQATKLEDSAVYFCASSAPGLVGDIQYFGAGTRLSVL.

This chain uses TRBV7-2 with TRBJ1-2; TRBD1 matches 7 bases. V lost 6 bases to trimming and J lost 7 bases; unmatched junction nucleotides: 8. The germline gives CDR1 SGHTA, CDR2 FQGNSA. There are 13 residues in the CDR3. The CDR3 DNA reads as TGTGCCAGCAGTTACGACAGGGTGGCTGGCTACACCTTC. It translates to CASSYDRVAGYTF.

The gene calls are TRBV15 and TRBJ2-3; tentative D call: TRBD2 (6 bases). From germline, CDR1 is LNHNV and CDR2 YYDKDF (reference sequence). V dropped 0 bases and J dropped 3 bases, with 13 bases sitting between them. This CDR3 is 16 amino acids long. The chain's CDR3 is CATSREAGIETDTQYF. The CDR3 DNA follows: TGTGCCACCAGCAGAGAGGCGGGAATTGAGACAGATACGCAGTATTTT.

The V gene is TRBV4-1, the J gene TRBJ1-1; 7 bases fit TRBD1. Germline trimming cut 3 bases from V and 6 bases from J; bases unmatched to any gene: 10. The CDR3 sequence is 15 residues long. Germline CDR1 reads MGHRA; CDR2 reads YSYEKL. The CDR3 DNA follows: TGCGCCAGCAGCCAGGCCGGAGGGACAGTTTCTGAAGCTTTCTTT. Its translation: CASSQAGGTVSEAFF.

The rearrangement links TRBV7-2 to TRBJ1-4; TRBD1 is a possible D gene (6 bases). There are 17 residues in the CDR3. Trimming pared 1 base from V and 8 bases from J, leaving 20 bases between. Per the germline V gene, CDR1 is SGHTA and CDR2 is FQGNSA. The CDR3 sequence: CASSLDPAGAGGEKLFF. The CDR3 nucleotides read TGTGCCAGCAGCTTAGATCCCGCAGGGGCGGGAGGCGAAAAACTGTTTTTT.